This T cell receptor (beta chain) derives from a study of CD8 T cells in ankylosing spondylitis (dated by TCRdb to about 2017). Study-level background: The study profiled T cell receptor beta repertoires in healthy donors and ankylosing spondylitis patients to find disease-linked TCR variants. The whole study cohort included over 85 healthy donors and 20 to 30 ankylosing spondylitis patients. Peripheral blood was sampled, and synovial fluid was additionally collected from ankylosing spondylitis patients. The study at large found these results: A CD8+ phenotype was shown by the disease-linked clones, which were found at relatively low frequencies in peripheral blood. According to the report, matched synovial fluid samples from ankylosing spondylitis patients were significantly enriched for the disease-linked clones. A TCR beta motif made up of several highly homologous amino acid variants appeared to be characteristic of blood from ankylosing spondylitis patients. Some TCR beta motif variants had previously been reported in synovial fluid and blood of reactive arthritis patients, which suggested common disease-initiation mechanisms.

Concerning this clonotype: Its antigen is not yet known. It has no much larger one-base neighbor in the sample; base qualities were not kept.

These reads were obtained on an Illumina HiSeq 2500. Quantitative 5'-RACE with molecular barcodes was the method used to prepare the TCR beta libraries. Turning to the authors' computational methods: Disease-linked TCR variants were identified with a new computational method built on a probabilistic model of VDJ rearrangement. The raw public reads went through TCRdb reprocessing: fastp at Q25, MiXCR clone calling, in-frame beta chains kept. Here each entry gathers all rows of one CDR3 protein and keeps the most common genes and DNA. For this entry, the V and J calls and clone size follow TCRdb and not the study's own pipeline. This sample comprises hundreds of thousands of distinct CDR3 sequences, 10% to 15% of them detected only once. The ten largest clones take up about 0.49% of the sample. This TCR was recovered from a male donor with ankylosing spondylitis. The sample comprised blood, either unsorted or a sorted T cell fraction (not recorded which).

The CDR3 protein: CASSSASGRVGDTQYF. The sequence in DNA is TGTGCCAGCAGCTCCGCTAGCGGGAGGGTGGGAGATACGCAGTATTTT. The rearrangement combines TRBV7-2 with TRBJ2-3, with 12 middle bases fitting TRBD2. Trimming takes 4 bases off V and 5 bases off J; junction bases not matched to a gene: 7. The germline V gene specifies SGHTA as CDR1 and FQGNSA as CDR2. From the cysteine up to the phenylalanine, the CDR3 has a length of 16 residues. The CDR3 DNA has 48 bases and is translated from base 1.